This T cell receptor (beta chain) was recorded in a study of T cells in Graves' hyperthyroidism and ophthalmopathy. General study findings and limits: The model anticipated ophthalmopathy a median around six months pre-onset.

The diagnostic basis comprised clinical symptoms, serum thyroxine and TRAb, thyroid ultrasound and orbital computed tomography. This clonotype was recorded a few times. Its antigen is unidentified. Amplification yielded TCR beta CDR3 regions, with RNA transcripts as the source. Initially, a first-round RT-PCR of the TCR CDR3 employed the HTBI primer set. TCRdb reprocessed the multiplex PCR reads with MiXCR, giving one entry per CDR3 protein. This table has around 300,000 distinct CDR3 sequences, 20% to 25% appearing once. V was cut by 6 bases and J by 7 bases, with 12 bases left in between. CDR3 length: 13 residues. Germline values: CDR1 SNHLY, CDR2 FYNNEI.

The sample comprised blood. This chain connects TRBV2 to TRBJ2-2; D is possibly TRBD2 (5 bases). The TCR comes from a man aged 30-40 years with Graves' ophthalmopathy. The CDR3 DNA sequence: TGTGCCAGCAGATCAAACAGCGGCGGGGAGCTGTTTTTT. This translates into CASRSNSGGELFF. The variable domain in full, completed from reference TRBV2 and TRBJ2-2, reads EPEVTQTPSHQVTQMGQEVILRCVPISNHLYFYWYRQILGQKVEFLVSFYNNEISEKSEIFDDQFSVERPDGSNFTLKIRSTKLEDSAMYFCASRSNSGGELFFGEGSRLTVL.